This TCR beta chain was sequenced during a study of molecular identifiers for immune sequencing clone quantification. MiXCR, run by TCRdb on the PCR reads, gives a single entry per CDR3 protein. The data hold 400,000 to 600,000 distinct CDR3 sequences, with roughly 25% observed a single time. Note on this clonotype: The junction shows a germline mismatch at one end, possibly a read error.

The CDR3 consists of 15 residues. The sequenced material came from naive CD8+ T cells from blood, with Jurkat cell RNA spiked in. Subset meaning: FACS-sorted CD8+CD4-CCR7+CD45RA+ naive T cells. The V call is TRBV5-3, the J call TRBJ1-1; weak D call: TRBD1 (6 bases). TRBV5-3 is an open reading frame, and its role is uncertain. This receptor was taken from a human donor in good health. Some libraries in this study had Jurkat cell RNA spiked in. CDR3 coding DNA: TGTGCCAGCAGCTTAATAACGGGGGGACATACGGCAGCTTTCTTT. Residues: CASSLITGGHTAAFF.